A selection of T cell receptor beta chains follows, all from one sample in a study of cytomegalovirus exposure and HLA in healthy donors. Here immunoSEQ multiplex PCR was the method, and the copy in TCRdb shows in-frame clones only, minus some. The sample has some 200,000 clones, 82% seen once. Sequencing was carried out using PBMCs. The source of these receptors is a woman in her thirties or forties in good health and CMV-seronegative. Each CDR3 is given with its conserved first and last residue. The order of the fields is clone size, J gene, D gene, V gene, CDR3 protein, CDR3 DNA. The D gene is left open where the match is weak. Some rows mark clone size as missing; the rest say once, few, many or name a class of expanded clone.

clone size: -
J gene: TRBJ1-6
D gene: TRBD1
V gene: TRBV5-1
CDR3 protein: CASSLKLTGQGLSNSPLHF
CDR3 DNA: TGCGCCAGCAGCTTAAAATTAACGGGACAGGGATTATCTAATTCACCCCTCCACTTT

clone size: -
J gene: TRBJ2-3
D gene: -
V gene: TRBV6-1
CDR3 protein: CASSSLGRGTQYF
CDR3 DNA: TGTGCCAGCAGTTCCTTGGGGAGGGGGACGCAGTATTTT

clone size: -
J gene: TRBJ1-1
D gene: -
V gene: TRBV19
CDR3 protein: CASSRGQQNTEAFF
CDR3 DNA: TGTGCCAGTAGTAGGGGACAACAGAACACTGAAGCTTTCTTT

clone size: -
J gene: TRBJ1-3
D gene: TRBD1
V gene: TRBV10-3
CDR3 protein: CAIKMTGTGNTIYF
CDR3 DNA: TGTGCCATCAAGATGACAGGGACTGGAAACACCATATATTTT

clone size: -
J gene: TRBJ1-4
D gene: TRBD1
V gene: TRBV6-1
CDR3 protein: CASSESGQGARKLFF
CDR3 DNA: TGTGCCAGCAGTGAAAGCGGACAGGGGGCGCGGAAACTGTTTTTT

clone size: -
J gene: TRBJ1-1
D gene: TRBD1
V gene: TRBV28
CDR3 protein: CASSLLTGRDTEAFF
CDR3 DNA: TGTGCCAGCAGTTTATTGACAGGGCGCGACACTGAAGCTTTCTTT

clone size: -
J gene: TRBJ2-7
D gene: TRBD2
V gene: TRBV5-1
CDR3 protein: CASSLGAGGNYEQYF
CDR3 DNA: TGCGCCAGCAGCTTGGGAGCGGGGGGCAACTACGAGCAGTACTTC

clone size: -
J gene: TRBJ2-5
D gene: TRBD1
V gene: TRBV5-5
CDR3 protein: CASAEYRGSGETQYF
CDR3 DNA: TGTGCCAGCGCTGAATACAGGGGTTCGGGAGAGACCCAGTACTTC

clone size: -
J gene: TRBJ2-3
D gene: -
V gene: TRBV10-1
CDR3 protein: CASSLSGVHTDTQYF
CDR3 DNA: TGCGCCAGCAGTCTCTCAGGGGTACACACAGATACGCAGTATTTT

clone size: -
J gene: TRBJ1-2
D gene: -
V gene: TRBV13
CDR3 protein: CASSLAQGSDGYTF
CDR3 DNA: TGTGCCAGCAGCTTAGCTCAGGGGAGCGATGGCTACACCTTC

clone size: -
J gene: TRBJ2-5
D gene: -
V gene: TRBV10-3
CDR3 protein: CAISEGRQVQETQYF
CDR3 DNA: TGTGCCATCAGTGAGGGTCGGCAGGTCCAAGAGACCCAGTACTTC

clone size: few
J gene: TRBJ1-6
D gene: -
V gene: TRBV28
CDR3 protein: CASSLAGAENSPLHF
CDR3 DNA: TGTGCCAGCAGTTTAGCGGGGGCGGAGAATTCACCCCTCCACTTT

clone size: -
J gene: TRBJ2-1
D gene: -
V gene: TRBV7-9
CDR3 protein: CASNPPGYNEQFF
CDR3 DNA: TGTGCCAGCAACCCCCCAGGGTACAATGAGCAGTTCTTC

clone size: once
J gene: TRBJ2-7
D gene: TRBD1
V gene: TRBV11-2
CDR3 protein: CASSHGTASYEQYF
CDR3 DNA: TGTGCCAGCAGCCACGGGACAGCCAGTTACGAGCAGTACTTC

clone size: -
J gene: TRBJ2-4
D gene: -
V gene: TRBV30
CDR3 protein: CAWSVRGLLQYF
CDR3 DNA: TGTGCCTGGAGTGTCCGAGGGCTTCTTCAGTACTTC

clone size: few
J gene: TRBJ1-4
D gene: TRBD1
V gene: TRBV30
CDR3 protein: CAWSVGQGVGEKLFF
CDR3 DNA: TGTGCCTGGAGTGTAGGACAGGGGGTTGGTGAAAAACTGTTTTTT

clone size: -
J gene: TRBJ2-7
D gene: TRBD2
V gene: TRBV28
CDR3 protein: CASSNRGTSAVEQYF
CDR3 DNA: TGTGCCAGCAGTAATAGGGGGACTAGCGCGGTCGAGCAGTACTTC

clone size: few
J gene: TRBJ1-6
D gene: -
V gene: TRBV5-6
CDR3 protein: CASSSHMTQRNSPLHF
CDR3 DNA: TGTGCCAGCAGCTCCCACATGACCCAGCGGAATTCACCCCTCCACTTT

clone size: once
J gene: TRBJ1-3
D gene: TRBD1
V gene: TRBV6-4
CDR3 protein: CAGSLLKTGGEQYPGNTIYF
CDR3 DNA: TGTGCCGGGTCACTTCTCAAGACAGGGGGCGAACAGTACCCTGGAAACACCATATATTTT

clone size: -
J gene: TRBJ2-3
D gene: TRBD2
V gene: TRBV19
CDR3 protein: CASSIGGSGGFADTQYF
CDR3 DNA: TGTGCCAGTAGTATAGGAGGAAGCGGGGGGTTCGCAGATACGCAGTATTTT

clone size: -
J gene: TRBJ1-1
D gene: TRBD1
V gene: TRBV29-1
CDR3 protein: CSVGGHRGSNTEAFF
CDR3 DNA: TGCAGCGTTGGGGGACACAGGGGCTCGAACACTGAAGCTTTCTTT

clone size: -
J gene: TRBJ1-5
D gene: TRBD1
V gene: TRBV2
CDR3 protein: CASSLGTGKQPQHF
CDR3 DNA: TGTGCCAGCAGTCTAGGGACAGGGAAACAGCCCCAGCATTTT

clone size: -
J gene: TRBJ1-4
D gene: TRBD1
V gene: TRBV6-6
CDR3 protein: CASSYGGQGEKLFF
CDR3 DNA: TGTGCCAGCAGTTACGGGGGACAGGGCGAAAAACTGTTTTTT